Each of the 9 T cell receptor beta chains below was sequenced from the same sample in a study of shared clonotypes between healthy human individuals. TCRdb's table, derived via immunoSEQ multiplex PCR, lists solely in-frame clones and lacks some. The data contain approximately 2.5 million clones, over 85% of them singletons. The sequenced sample consisted of naive CD4+ T cells from PBMCs. Subset meaning: CD45RA+ positively selected. The receptors were sampled from a man aged 18 to 30 in good health. Some clones in this sample may be carry-over from other donors' samples.

This sequence joins TRBV4-1 and TRBJ1-2; no firm D call. The CDR3 is made up of 15 amino acids. The germline CDR1 and CDR2 sequences are MGHRA and YSYEKL. Trimming pared 0 bases from V and 4 bases from J, leaving 12 bases between. CDR3 residues: CASSQDIPGSYGYTF. In DNA form, the CDR3 reads TGCGCCAGCAGCCAAGACATCCCCGGGTCCTATGGCTACACCTTC.

This clone was detected only once. The gene calls are TRBV7-3 and TRBJ2-1; D is possibly TRBD2 (6 bases). Germline V gives CDR1 SGHTA, CDR2 FQGTGA. Trimming stripped 5 bases from V and 12 bases from J, with 17 bases between. CDR3 length: 13 amino acids. The CDR3 DNA reads as TGTGCCAGCAGCCCCCGGACGGGCGGGATGCAGTTCTTC. Encoded protein: CASSPRTGGMQFF.

V and J are TRBV6-6 and TRBJ1-1; the D is unclear. CDR1 is MNHNY, CDR2 SVGAGI, per germline (reference sequence). The CDR3 is 15 amino acids. V lost 7 bases and J lost 1, with 16 bases in between. The CDR3 loop reads CASTAGRIGNTEAFF. CDR3 bases: TGTGCCAGCACCGCGGGTCGTATAGGGAACACTGAAGCTTTCTTT.

The chain recombines TRBV28 with TRBJ1-2; D gene ambiguous. With 5 bases removed from V and 0 bases from J, the gap between germline ends came to 22 bases. Germline CDR1 is MDHEN and CDR2 is SYDVKM. This CDR3 is built from 18 residues. In nucleotides, the CDR3 is TGTGCCAGCAGTCCTGGACGTATCGAGTTGCGAACTAACTATGGCTACACCTTC. As protein: CASSPGRIELRTNYGYTF.

This clone was recorded once. The chain has TRBV6-1 and TRBJ1-2; perhaps TRBD1 as D (5 bases). Germline CDR1 and CDR2: MNHNS and SASEGT. This CDR3 is 13 amino acids long. V was cut by 10 bases and J by 5 bases, with 17 bases left in between. CDR3 DNA sequence: TGTGCCACTACAGGCGCGGGTGGATATGGCTACACCTTC. The encoded protein is CATTGAGGYGYTF.

This clone was picked up a small number of times. The V gene is TRBV6-5, the J gene TRBJ1-5, with 7 bases identical to TRBD1. V lost 6 bases and J lost 4; bases outside the gene matches: 3. The CDR3 runs 13 residues. Germline V lookup: CDR1 MNHEY, CDR2 SVGAGI. In DNA form, the CDR3 reads TGTGCCAGCAGGTCACAGGGGAATCAGCCCCAGCATTTT. This translates into CASRSQGNQPQHF.

V gene TRBV25-1 combines with J gene TRBJ2-3; D may correspond to TRBD1 or TRBD2 (5 bases each). Germline V gene data show CDR1 as MGHDK and CDR2 as SYGVNS. CDR3 length: 16 amino acids. V was cut by 4 bases and J by 4 bases, with 18 bases left in between. For the CDR3, the DNA is TGTGCCAGCAGTGTTGGGGGAAGGGTGCGAGCAGATACGCAGTATTTT. Translating gives CASSVGGRVRADTQYF. Looking up the rest from reference TRBV25-1 and TRBJ2-3 gives the full variable domain: EADIYQTPRYLVIGTGKKITLECSQTMGHDKMYWYQQDPGMELHLIHYSYGVNSTEKGDLSSESTVSRIRTEHFPLTLESARPSHTSQYLCASSVGGRVRADTQYFGPGTRLTVL.

This chain uses TRBV5-6 with TRBJ2-3; D may be TRBD1 (6 bases). Trimming took off 4 bases at V and 4 bases at J, with 10 bases between the two ends. Germline loops: CDR1 SGHDT, CDR2 YYEEEE. The CDR3 loop spans 13 amino acids. CDR3 bases: TGTGCCAGCAGCGTAAAGGGGGCAGATACGCAGTATTTT. This encodes CASSVKGADTQYF. Full variable domain (remainder filled in from reference TRBV5-6 and TRBJ2-3): DAGVTQSPTHLIKTRGQQVTLRCSPKSGHDTVSWYQQALGQGPQFIFQYYEEEERQRGNFPDRFSGHQFPNYSSELNVNALLLGDSALYLCASSVKGADTQYFGPGTRLTVL.

The V gene is TRBV2, the J gene TRBJ1-1; D gene unclear. V lost 5 bases and J 1 base, leaving 14 bases between the germline ends. This CDR3 region has 15 residues. Germline CDR1 reads SNHLY; CDR2 reads FYNNEI. The chain's CDR3 is CASSLVEGSNTEAFF. CDR3 coding DNA: TGTGCCAGCAGTCTTGTCGAGGGTTCGAACACTGAAGCTTTCTTT.